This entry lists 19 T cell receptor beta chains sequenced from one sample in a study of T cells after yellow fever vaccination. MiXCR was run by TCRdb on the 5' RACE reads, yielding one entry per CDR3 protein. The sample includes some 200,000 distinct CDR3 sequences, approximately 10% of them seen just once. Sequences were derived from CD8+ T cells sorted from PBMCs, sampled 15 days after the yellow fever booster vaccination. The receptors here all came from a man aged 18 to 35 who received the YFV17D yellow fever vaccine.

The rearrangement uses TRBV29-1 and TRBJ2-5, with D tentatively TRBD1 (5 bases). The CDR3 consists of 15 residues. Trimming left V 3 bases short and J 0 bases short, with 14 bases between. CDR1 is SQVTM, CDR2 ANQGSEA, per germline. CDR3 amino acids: CSVEQDTLYQETQYF. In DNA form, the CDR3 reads TGCAGCGTTGAGCAGGACACCTTGTACCAAGAGACCCAGTACTTC.

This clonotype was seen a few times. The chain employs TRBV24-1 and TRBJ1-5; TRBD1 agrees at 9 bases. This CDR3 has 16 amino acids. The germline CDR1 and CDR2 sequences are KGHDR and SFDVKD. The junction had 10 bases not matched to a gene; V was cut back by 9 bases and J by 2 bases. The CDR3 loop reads CATPGTGRKGNQPQHF. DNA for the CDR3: TGTGCCACCCCCGGGACAGGGAGGAAGGGCAATCAGCCCCAGCATTTT.

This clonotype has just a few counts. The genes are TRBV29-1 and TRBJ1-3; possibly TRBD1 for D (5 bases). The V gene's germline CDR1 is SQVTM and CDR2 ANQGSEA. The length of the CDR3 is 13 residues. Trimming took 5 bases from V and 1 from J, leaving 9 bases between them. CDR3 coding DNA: TGCAGCGTTTGGGGGGTATCTGGAAACACCATATATTTT. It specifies CSVWGVSGNTIYF.

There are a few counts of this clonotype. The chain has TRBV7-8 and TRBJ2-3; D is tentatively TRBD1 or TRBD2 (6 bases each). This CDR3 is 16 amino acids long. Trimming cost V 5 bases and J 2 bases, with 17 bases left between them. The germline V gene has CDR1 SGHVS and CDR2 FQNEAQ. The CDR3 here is CASSGGPRGLTDTQYF. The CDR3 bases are TGTGCCAGCAGCGGGGGGCCGCGGGGCCTCACAGATACGCAGTATTTT.

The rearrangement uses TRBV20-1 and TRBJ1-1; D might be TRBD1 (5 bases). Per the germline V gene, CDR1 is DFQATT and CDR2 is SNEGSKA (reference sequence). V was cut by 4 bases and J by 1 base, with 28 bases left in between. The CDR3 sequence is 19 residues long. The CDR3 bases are TGCAGTGCTACGGGGCTAGAGATCAAGACTAACGACCAGAACACTGAAGCTTTCTTT. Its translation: CSATGLEIKTNDQNTEAFF.

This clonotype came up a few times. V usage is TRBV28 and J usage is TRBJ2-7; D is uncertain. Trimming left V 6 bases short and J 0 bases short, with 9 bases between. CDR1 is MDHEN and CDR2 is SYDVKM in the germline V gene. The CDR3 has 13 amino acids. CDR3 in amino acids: CASRAGGSYEQYV. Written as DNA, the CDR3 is TGTGCCAGCAGGGCAGGTGGCTCCTACGAGCAGTACGTC.

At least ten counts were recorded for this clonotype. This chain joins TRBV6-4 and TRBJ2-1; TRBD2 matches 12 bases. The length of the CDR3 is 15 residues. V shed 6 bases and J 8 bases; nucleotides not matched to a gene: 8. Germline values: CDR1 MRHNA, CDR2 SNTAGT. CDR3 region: CASSRTSGEGHEQFF. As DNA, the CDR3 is TGTGCCAGCAGCCGGACTAGCGGGGAGGGGCATGAGCAGTTCTTC.

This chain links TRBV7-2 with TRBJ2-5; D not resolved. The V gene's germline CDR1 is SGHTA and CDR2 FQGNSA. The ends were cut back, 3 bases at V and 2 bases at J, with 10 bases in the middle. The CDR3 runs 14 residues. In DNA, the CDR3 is TGTGCCAGCAGCTTTCTCGACTGGCAAGAGACCCAGTACTTC. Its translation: CASSFLDWQETQYF.

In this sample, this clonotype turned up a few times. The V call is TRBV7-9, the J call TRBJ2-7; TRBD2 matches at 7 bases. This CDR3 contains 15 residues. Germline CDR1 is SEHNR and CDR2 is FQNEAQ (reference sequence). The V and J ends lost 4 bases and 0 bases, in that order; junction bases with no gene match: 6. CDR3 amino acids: CASSSGRGDSYEQYF. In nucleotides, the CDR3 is TGTGCCAGCAGCTCGGGCCGGGGGGACTCCTACGAGCAGTACTTC.

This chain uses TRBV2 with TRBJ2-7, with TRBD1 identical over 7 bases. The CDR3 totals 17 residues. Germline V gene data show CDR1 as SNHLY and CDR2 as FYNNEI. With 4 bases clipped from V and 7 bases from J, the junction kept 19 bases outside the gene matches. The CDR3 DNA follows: TGTGCCAGCAGTGGTGTAGGACAGGACACGAATCGGCGGGAGCAGTACTTC. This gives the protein CASSGVGQDTNRREQYF.

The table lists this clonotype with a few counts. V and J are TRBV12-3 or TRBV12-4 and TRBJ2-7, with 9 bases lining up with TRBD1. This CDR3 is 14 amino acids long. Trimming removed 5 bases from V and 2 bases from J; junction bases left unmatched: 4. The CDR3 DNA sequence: TGTGCCAGCAGTACCCGACAGGGGGCCTACGAGCAGTACGTC. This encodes CASSTRQGAYEQYV.

CDR3 protein: CASSLVGLYNEQFF. CDR3 DNA: TGCGCCAGCAGCTTGGTGGGTCTTTACAATGAGCAGTTCTTC. The J gene is TRBJ2-1, the V gene TRBV5-1; D is ambiguous. CDR3 size: 14 residues. V lost 0 bases to trimming and J lost 4 bases, with 8 bases between them. Germline V gene lookup returns CDR1 SGHRS and CDR2 YFSETQ.

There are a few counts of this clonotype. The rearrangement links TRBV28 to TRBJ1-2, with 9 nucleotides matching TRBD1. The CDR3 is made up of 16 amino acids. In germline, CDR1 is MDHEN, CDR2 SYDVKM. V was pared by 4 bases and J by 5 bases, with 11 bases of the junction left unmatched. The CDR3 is CASSYRTGDVGYGYTF. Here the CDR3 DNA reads TGTGCCAGCAGTTACAGGACAGGGGACGTCGGATATGGCTACACCTTC.

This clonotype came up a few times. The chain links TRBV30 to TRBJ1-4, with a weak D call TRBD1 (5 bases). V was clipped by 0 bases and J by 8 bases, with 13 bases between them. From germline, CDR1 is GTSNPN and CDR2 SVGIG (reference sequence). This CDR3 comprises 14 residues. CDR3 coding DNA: TGTGCCTGGAGTGTACGTGGATCAGGGGAAAAACTGTTTTTT. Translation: CAWSVRGSGEKLFF.

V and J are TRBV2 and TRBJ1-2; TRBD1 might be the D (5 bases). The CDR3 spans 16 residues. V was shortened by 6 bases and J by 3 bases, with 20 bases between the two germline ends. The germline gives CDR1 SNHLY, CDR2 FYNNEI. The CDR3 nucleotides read TGTGCCAGCAGAGAGCCCGGGACCGCCCCCCACTATGGCTACACCTTC. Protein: CASREPGTAPHYGYTF.

The CDR3 nucleotides read TGCGCCAGCAGCCAAACAGGGATGGGCAATCAGCCCCAGCATTTT. Protein: CASSQTGMGNQPQHF. The rearrangement joins TRBV4-1 to TRBJ1-5, with D possibly matching TRBD1 (6 bases). Germline CDR1 and CDR2: MGHRA and YSYEKL. The CDR3 length is 15 residues. Between the trimmed V and J ends, which lost 2 bases and 2 bases, there was a span of 10 bases.

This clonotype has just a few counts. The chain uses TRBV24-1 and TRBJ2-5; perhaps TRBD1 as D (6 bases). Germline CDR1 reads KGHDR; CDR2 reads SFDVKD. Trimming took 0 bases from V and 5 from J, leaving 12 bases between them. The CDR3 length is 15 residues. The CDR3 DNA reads TGTGCCACCAGTGATTTGGGGTCAAGGGGGGAGACCCAGTACTTC. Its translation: CATSDLGSRGETQYF.

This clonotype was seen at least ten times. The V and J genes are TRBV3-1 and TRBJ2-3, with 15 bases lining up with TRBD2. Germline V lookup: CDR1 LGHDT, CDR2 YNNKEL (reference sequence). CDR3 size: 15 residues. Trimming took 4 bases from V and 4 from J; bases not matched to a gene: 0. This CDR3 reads CASSRTSGGADTQYF. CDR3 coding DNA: TGTGCCAGCAGCCGGACTAGCGGGGGGGCAGATACGCAGTATTTT.

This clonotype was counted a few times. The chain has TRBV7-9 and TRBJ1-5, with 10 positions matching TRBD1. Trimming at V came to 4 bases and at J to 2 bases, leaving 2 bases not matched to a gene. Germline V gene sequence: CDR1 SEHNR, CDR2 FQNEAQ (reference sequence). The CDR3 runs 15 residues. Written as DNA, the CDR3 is TGTGCCAGCAGCTCCGGGACAGGGGGCAATCAGCCCCAGCATTTT. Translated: CASSSGTGGNQPQHF.